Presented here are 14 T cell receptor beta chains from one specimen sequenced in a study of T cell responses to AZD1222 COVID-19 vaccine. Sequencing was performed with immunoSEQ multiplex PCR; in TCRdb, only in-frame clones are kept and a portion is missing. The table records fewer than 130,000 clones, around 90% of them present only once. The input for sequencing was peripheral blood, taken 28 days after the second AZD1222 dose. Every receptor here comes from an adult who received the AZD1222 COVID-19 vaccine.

CDR3 coding DNA: TGTGCCAGCAGCTCAATGGTAGATACGCAGTATTTT. It yields the protein CASSSMVDTQYF. The chain has TRBV7-9 and TRBJ2-3, with D unresolved. Germline CDR1 SEHNR, CDR2 FQNEAQ (reference sequence). This CDR3 has 12 residues. V was trimmed by 4 bases and J by 5 bases, leaving 7 bases between them.

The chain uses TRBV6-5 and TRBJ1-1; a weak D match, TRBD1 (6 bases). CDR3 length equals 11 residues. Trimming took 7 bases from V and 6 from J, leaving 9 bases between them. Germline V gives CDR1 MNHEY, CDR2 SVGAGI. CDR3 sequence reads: CASTYRAEAFF. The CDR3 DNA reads TGTGCCAGCACCTACAGGGCTGAAGCTTTCTTT.

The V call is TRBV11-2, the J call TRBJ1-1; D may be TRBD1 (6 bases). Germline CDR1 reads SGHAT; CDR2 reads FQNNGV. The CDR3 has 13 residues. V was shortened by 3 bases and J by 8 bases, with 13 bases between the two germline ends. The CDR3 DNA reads TGTGCCAGCAGCTTCCTCCGGGGGCAGGAAGCTTTCTTT. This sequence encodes CASSFLRGQEAFF.

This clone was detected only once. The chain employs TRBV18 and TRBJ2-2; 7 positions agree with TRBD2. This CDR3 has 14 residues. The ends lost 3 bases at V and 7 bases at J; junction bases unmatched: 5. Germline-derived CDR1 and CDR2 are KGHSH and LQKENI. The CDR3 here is CASSPAGVNGELFF. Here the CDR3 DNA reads TGTGCCAGCTCACCGGCGGGAGTAAACGGGGAGCTGTTTTTT. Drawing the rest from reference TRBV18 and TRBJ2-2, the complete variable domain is NAGVMQNPRHLVRRRGQEARLRCSPMKGHSHVYWYRQLPEEGLKFMVYLQKENIIDESGMPKERFSAEFPKEGPSILRIQQVVRGDSAAYFCASSPAGVNGELFFGEGSRLTVL.

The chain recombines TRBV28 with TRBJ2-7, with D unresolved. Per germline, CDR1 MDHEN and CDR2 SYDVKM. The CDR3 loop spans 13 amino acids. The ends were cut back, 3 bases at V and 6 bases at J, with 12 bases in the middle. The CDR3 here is CASSFGVVGEQYF. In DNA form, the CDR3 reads TGTGCCAGCAGTTTCGGTGTGGTGGGCGAGCAGTACTTC.

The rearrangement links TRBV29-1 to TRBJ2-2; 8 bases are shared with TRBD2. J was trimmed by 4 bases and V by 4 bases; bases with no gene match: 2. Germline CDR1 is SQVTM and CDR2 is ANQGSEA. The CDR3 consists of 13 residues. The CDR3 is CSVAGTSTGELFF. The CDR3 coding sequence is TGCAGCGTTGCTGGGACTAGCACCGGGGAGCTGTTTTTT.

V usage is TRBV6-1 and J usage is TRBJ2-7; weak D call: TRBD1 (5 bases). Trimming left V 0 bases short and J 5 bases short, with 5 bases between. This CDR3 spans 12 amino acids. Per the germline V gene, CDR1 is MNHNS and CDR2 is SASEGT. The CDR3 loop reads CASSEARDEQYF. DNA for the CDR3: TGTGCCAGCAGTGAAGCCAGGGACGAGCAGTACTTC.

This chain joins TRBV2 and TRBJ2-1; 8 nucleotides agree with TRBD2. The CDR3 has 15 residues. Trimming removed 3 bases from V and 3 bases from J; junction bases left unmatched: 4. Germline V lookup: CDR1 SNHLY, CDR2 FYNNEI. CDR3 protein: CASSDGGGYYNEQFF. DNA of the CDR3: TGTGCCAGCAGTGACGGCGGGGGGTACTACAATGAGCAGTTCTTC.

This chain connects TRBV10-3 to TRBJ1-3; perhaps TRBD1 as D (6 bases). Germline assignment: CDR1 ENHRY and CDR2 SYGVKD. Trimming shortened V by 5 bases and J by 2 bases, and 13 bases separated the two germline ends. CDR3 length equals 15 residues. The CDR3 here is CAISSGQGAGNTIYF. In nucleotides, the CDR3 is TGTGCCATCAGTTCGGGACAAGGCGCTGGAAACACCATATATTTT.

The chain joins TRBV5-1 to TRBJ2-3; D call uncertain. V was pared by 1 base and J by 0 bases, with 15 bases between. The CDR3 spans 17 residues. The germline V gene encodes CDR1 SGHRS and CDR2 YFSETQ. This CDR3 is CASSLSSRTSSTDTQYF. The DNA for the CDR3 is TGCGCCAGCAGCTTGAGTAGCCGAACTTCTAGCACAGATACGCAGTATTTT.

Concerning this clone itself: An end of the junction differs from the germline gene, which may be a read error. The DNA of the CDR3 is TGTGCCAGCAGCCCAGGACCGAATAAGGGCACGGACTTC. It yields the protein CASSPGPNKGTDF. The gene calls are TRBV4-2 and TRBJ2-7, with no clear D. This CDR3 region has 13 residues. Germline V gene data show CDR1 as LGHNA and CDR2 as YNFKEQ.

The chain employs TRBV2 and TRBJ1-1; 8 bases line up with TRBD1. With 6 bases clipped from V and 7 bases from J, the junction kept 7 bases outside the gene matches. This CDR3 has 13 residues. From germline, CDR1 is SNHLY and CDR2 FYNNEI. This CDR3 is CASRPDRGLEAFF. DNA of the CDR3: TGTGCCAGCAGACCAGACAGGGGCCTTGAAGCTTTCTTT.

CDR3 loop: CASSRASGVNTEAFF. As DNA, the CDR3 is TGCGCCAGCAGCAGGGCATCGGGGGTGAACACTGAAGCTTTCTTT. This chain links TRBV5-1 with TRBJ1-1, with D perhaps TRBD1 (5 bases). Germline V CDR1 and CDR2: SGHRS, YFSETQ. V was pared by 4 bases and J by 0 bases, with 13 bases between. The CDR3 extends over 15 amino acids.

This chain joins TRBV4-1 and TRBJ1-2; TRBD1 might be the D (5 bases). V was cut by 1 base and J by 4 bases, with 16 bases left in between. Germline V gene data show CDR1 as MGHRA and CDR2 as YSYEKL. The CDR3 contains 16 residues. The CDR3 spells CASSQAGQAGSYGYTF. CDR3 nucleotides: TGCGCCAGCAGCCAAGCGGGGCAGGCTGGGTCCTATGGCTACACCTTC.